The T cell receptor (beta chain) described here comes from a study of spatial heterogeneity in lung cancer. Time point here: blood at routine non-recurrence follow-up after resection. Trimming pared 4 bases from V and 3 bases from J, leaving 10 bases between. This CDR3 region has 14 residues. The germline CDR1 and CDR2 sequences are SGHTA and FQGNSA. TCRdb itself ran the 5' RACE reads through MiXCR, one entry per CDR3 protein. This sample carries fewer than 25,000 distinct CDR3 sequences, over 7.5% of them seen once, and the ten largest clones take about 20%. The material was PBMCs, obtained at follow-up. This TCR derives from a male donor with early-stage non-small cell lung cancer. This chain joins TRBV7-2 and TRBJ2-1, with a possible D match to TRBD1 (6 bases). CDR3 bases: TGTGCCAGCAGCTCCGGACAGTTCTACAATGAGCAGTTCTTC. The encoded protein is CASSSGQFYNEQFF.